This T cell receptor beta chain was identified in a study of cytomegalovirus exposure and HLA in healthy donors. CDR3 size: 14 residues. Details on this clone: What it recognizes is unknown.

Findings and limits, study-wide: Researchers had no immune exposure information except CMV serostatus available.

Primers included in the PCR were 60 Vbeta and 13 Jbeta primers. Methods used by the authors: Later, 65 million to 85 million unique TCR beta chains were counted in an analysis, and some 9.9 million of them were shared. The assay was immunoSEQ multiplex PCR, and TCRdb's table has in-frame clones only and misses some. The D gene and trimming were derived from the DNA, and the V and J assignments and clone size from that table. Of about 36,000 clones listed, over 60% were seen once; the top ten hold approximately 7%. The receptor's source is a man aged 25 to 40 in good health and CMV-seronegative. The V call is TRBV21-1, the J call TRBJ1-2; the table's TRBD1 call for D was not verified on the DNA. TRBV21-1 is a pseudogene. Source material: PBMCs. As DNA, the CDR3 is TGTGCCAGCAGCAAAGGCACGACAGACTATGGCTACACCTTC. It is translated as CASSKGTTDYGYTF.